This T cell receptor (beta chain) was retrieved from a study of blood T cells in healthy people across ages. CDR1 is MDHEN, CDR2 SYDVKM, per germline. V lost 2 bases and J lost 4, with 17 bases in between. The CDR3 covers 16 residues. The second PCR ran about 6 to 11 cycles with a sample-barcoded 5' primer and J-beta primers. A single record per CDR3 protein comes from TCRdb applying MiXCR to the 5' RACE reads. The table shows 250,000 to 300,000 distinct CDR3 sequences, with less than 30% occurring only once. This TCR was recovered from a woman in her 70s in good health. The sequenced sample was blood. V is TRBV28 and J is TRBJ1-2, with a possible D match to TRBD1 (5 bases). The CDR3 spells CASSLGFETGGYGYTF. DNA for the CDR3: TGTGCCAGCAGTTTAGGGTTCGAGACGGGGGGCTATGGCTACACCTTC.